These 11 T cell receptor beta chains originate from one sample sequenced in a study of graft-versus-host responses after intestinal transplantation. These receptors' targets are unknown. This table comes from immunoSEQ multiplex PCR, and its TCRdb copy is limited to in-frame clones, with some not included. The sample shows about 150,000 clones, over 90% of them seen only once. The sample here was unstimulated CD4+ T cells sorted from spleen or lymph node cells, taken before intestinal transplant. The receptors were gathered from a human donor who received an intestinal transplant.

This clone was found a few times. The chain employs TRBV7-9 and TRBJ2-7; D is possibly TRBD1 (5 bases). The CDR3 is 14 amino acids. V shed 2 bases and J shed 2 bases, with 10 bases lying between them. Germline-derived CDR1 and CDR2 are SEHNR and FQNEAQ (reference sequence). This CDR3 reads CASSLTQGTYEQYF. Here the CDR3 DNA reads TGTGCCAGCAGCTTAACGCAGGGAACCTACGAGCAGTACTTC.

The chain combines TRBV7-3 with TRBJ2-5, with 13 bases identical to TRBD2. The length of the CDR3 is 15 residues. Losses at the gene ends were 5 bases for V and 5 bases for J; bases not matched to a gene: 5. The germline CDR1 and CDR2 sequences are SGHTA and FQGTGA. Written as DNA, the CDR3 is TGTGCCAGCAGCCTAGGACTAGCGGGAGCGGAGACCCAGTACTTC. Its translation: CASSLGLAGAETQYF. Supplemented by reference TRBV7-3 and TRBJ2-5, the full variable domain reads GAGVSQTPSNKVTEKGKYVELRCDPISGHTALYWYRQSLGQGPEFLIYFQGTGAADDSGLPNDRFFAVRPEGSVSTLKIQRTERGDSAVYLCASSLGLAGAETQYFGPGTRLLVL.

This chain links TRBV7-2 with TRBJ1-2; D gene uncertain. V was pared by 1 base and J by 3 bases, with 6 bases between. Germline lookup yields CDR1 SGHTA and CDR2 FQGNSA. The CDR3 consists of 13 residues. The CDR3, as DNA: TGTGCCAGCAGCTTAGGGGTCTACTATGGCTACACCTTC. It yields the protein CASSLGVYYGYTF.

The rearrangement uses TRBV6-1 and TRBJ1-5, with unresolved D. Trimming took 4 bases from V and 5 from J, leaving 9 bases between them. Germline V gene lookup returns CDR1 MNHNS and CDR2 SASEGT. This CDR3 region has 13 residues. The CDR3, as DNA: TGTGCCAGCAGTGGACTAGTCCATCAGCCCCAGCATTTT. Its translation: CASSGLVHQPQHF.

The chain uses TRBV28 and TRBJ1-2; 8 bases align to TRBD1. CDR1 MDHEN and CDR2 SYDVKM come from the germline V gene. The V segment lost 5 bases and the J segment 3 bases; nucleotides outside the gene matches: 5. The CDR3 runs 14 residues. The CDR3 loop reads CASSRTGYDYGYTF. In nucleotides, the CDR3 is TGTGCCAGCAGTCGGACAGGGTATGACTATGGCTACACCTTC.

This clone was detected only once. This chain joins TRBV28 and TRBJ2-7, with D possibly TRBD1 on 6 matching bases. V gave up 2 bases and J gave up 3 bases, with 14 bases separating them. The CDR3 has 15 residues. Per germline, CDR1 MDHEN and CDR2 SYDVKM. Here the CDR3 reads CASSLEGRQVYEQYF. CDR3 coding DNA: TGTGCCAGCAGTTTAGAAGGCCGACAGGTCTACGAGCAGTACTTC.

The chain employs TRBV7-2 and TRBJ2-7, with TRBD2 matching over 7 bases. Germline V gene sequence: CDR1 SGHTA, CDR2 FQGNSA. The CDR3 runs to 14 residues. J lost 4 bases, V lost 5 bases, and 8 bases had no gene match. CDR3 in amino acids: CASSLGRGSYEQYF. CDR3 sequence (DNA): TGTGCCAGCAGCCTGGGGAGGGGTTCGTACGAGCAGTACTTC.

The genes are TRBV9 and TRBJ2-1, with TRBD2 identical over 9 bases. The CDR3 loop spans 17 amino acids. CDR1 SGDLS and CDR2 YYNGEE come from the germline V gene. Germline trimming cut 4 bases from V and 8 bases from J; bases unmatched to any gene: 16. The CDR3, as DNA: TGTGCCAGCAGCCCCCGGTGGGCGGGAGGGACTAGAGATGAGCAGTTCTTC. This sequence encodes CASSPRWAGGTRDEQFF.

The chain recombines TRBV28 with TRBJ1-5, with 7 bases matching TRBD1. After removal of 3 bases from V and 2 bases from J, the junction contained 1 base not matched to a gene. The CDR3 extends over 14 amino acids. CDR1 and CDR2 from the germline V gene are MDHEN and SYDVKM. CDR3 region: CASSFDRGNQPQHF. As DNA, the CDR3 is TGTGCCAGCAGTTTTGACAGGGGCAATCAGCCCCAGCATTTT.

This rearrangement joins TRBV1 to TRBJ1-5; TRBD1 was called by the table and not checked on the DNA. TRBV1 is a pseudogene locus. The CDR3 sequence is 15 residues long. The DNA for the CDR3 is TGCACCAGCAGCCAAGAACAGGATAGCAATCAGCCCCAGCATTTT. It translates to CTSSQEQDSNQPQHF.

V usage is TRBV28 and J usage is TRBJ1-2; maybe TRBD1 (5 bases). V was clipped by 7 bases and J by 2 bases, with 14 bases between them. Germline assignment: CDR1 MDHEN and CDR2 SYDVKM. CDR3 length: 14 residues. The CDR3 nucleotides read TGTGCCAGCAACTATGGGGGGGAGAACTATGGCTACACCTTC. Protein product: CASNYGGENYGYTF.